This T cell receptor beta chain was recorded in a study of blood T cell repertoires in COVID-19. In the authors' methods: Quantification of nucleated cells was approximated via reference gene primer amplification. The repertoire was sequenced with immunoSEQ multiplex PCR; TCRdb's copy has only in-frame clones and lacks some. Clone size and the V and J calls come from that table; the DNA yielded D and trimming. The table has around 84,000 clones, around 83% seen once. J lost 7 bases, V lost 5 bases, and 8 bases had no gene match. The length of the CDR3 is 15 residues. CDR1 MGHRA and CDR2 YSYEKL come from the germline V gene.

The TCR originated in a man at least 80 years old with active or convalescent COVID-19. V is TRBV4-1 and J is TRBJ1-4; 9 nucleotides line up with TRBD1. The sample taken for sequencing was peripheral blood. CDR3 sequence: CASSIAGTGFEKLFF. In nucleotides, the CDR3 is TGCGCCAGCAGCATTGCCGGGACAGGGTTTGAAAAACTGTTTTTT.